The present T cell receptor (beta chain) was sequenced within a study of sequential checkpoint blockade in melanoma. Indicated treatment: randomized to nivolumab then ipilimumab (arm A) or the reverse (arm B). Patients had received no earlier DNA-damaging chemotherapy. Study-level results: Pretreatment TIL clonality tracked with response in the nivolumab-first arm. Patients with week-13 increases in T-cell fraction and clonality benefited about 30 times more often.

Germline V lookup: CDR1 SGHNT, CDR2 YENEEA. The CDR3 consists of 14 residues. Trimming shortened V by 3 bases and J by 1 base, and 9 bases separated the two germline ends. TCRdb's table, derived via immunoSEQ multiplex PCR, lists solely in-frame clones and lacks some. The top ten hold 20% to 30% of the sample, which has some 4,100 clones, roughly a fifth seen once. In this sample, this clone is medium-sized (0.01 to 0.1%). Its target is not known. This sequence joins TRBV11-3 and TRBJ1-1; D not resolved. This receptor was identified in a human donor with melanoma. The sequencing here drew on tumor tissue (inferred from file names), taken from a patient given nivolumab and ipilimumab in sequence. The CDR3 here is CASSLLRQNTEAFF. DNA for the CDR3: TGTGCCAGCAGCTTGTTGCGACAGAACACTGAAGCTTTCTTT.